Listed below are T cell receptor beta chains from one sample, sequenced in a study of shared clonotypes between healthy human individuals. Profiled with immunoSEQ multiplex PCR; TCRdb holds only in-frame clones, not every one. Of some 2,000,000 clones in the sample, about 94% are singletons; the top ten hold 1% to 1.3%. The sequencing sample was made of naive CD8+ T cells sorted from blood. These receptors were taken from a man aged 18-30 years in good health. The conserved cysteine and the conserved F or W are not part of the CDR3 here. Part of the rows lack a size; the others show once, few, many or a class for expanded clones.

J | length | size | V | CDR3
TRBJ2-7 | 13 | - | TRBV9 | ASSVAGGGSYEQY
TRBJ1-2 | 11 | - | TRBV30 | AWSHGQGNSYT
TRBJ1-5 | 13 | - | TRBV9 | ASGTGGRPDQPQH
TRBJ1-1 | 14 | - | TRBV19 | ASSSLWGAKDTEAF
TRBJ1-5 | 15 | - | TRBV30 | AWSLGQGDWRNQPQH
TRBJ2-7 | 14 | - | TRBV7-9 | ASSSASGRKPYEQY
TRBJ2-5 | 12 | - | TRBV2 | ASSGGQGQETQY
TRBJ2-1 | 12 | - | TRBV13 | ASSLALTRDEQF
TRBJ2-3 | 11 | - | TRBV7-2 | ASSLISTDTQY
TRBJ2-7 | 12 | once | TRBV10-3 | AISEVQGPGEQY
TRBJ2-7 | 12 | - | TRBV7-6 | ASSSYQGLYEQY
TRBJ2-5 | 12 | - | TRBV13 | ASSLQGAGETQY
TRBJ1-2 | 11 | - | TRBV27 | ASSLRDNHGYT
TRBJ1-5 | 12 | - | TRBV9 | ASSGAIGDQPQH
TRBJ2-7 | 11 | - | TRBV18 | ASSATDRYEQY
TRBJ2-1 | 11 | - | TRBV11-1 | ASKDRLGNEQF
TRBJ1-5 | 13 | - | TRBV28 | ASSLRAFGNQPQH
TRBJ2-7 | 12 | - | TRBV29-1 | SVEKPGGSYEQY
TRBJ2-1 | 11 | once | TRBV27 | ASSLSPDPHPF
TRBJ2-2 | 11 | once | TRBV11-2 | ASSLVSTGELF
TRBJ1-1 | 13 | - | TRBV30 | AWSVYGSINTEAF
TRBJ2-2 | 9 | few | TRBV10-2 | ASRNTGELF
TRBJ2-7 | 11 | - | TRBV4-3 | ASSQGGGYEQY
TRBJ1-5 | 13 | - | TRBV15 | ATSRAGTEDQPQH
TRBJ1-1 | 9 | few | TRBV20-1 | SARWVSVAF
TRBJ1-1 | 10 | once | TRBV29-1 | SVLTGGTEAF
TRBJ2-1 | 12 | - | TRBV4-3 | ASSQGRAYNEQF
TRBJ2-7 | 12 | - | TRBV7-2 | ASSIGGTAYEQY
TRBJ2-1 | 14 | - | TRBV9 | ASSVADGLLDNEQF
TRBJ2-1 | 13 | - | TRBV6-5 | ASSYVAGGGNEQF
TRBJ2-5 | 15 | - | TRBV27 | ASSLLSPAGGEETQY
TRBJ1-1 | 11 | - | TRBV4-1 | ASSQPGETQAF
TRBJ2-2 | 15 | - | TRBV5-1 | ASSFFWTAPNTGELF
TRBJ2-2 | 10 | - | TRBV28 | ASSTSPGELF
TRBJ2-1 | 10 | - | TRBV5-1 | ASSGRGEEQF
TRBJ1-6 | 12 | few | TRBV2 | ASTSDRANSPLH
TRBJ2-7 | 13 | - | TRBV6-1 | ASTVGQGSSYEQY
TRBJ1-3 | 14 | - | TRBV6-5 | ASSYSRDGSGNTIY
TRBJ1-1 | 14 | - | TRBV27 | ASSLSNEGANTEAF
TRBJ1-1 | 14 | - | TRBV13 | ASSPTGLIGNTEAF
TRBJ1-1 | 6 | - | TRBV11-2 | RAPEAF
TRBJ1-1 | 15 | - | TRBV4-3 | ASSQDPAQGENTEAF
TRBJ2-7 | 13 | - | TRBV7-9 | ASSLTSGRSNEQY
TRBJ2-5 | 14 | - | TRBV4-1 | ASSQDPAGIQETQY
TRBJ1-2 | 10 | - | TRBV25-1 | ASSGVLYGYT
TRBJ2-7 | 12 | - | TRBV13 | ASSSQRLGYEQY